Described below is a single T cell receptor (beta chain) sequence and its context. The data were obtained in a study of blood T cell repertoires in COVID-19. Study overall: Whether acute or convalescent, the COVID-19 samples came from the United States, Italy and Spain. Sources were T cells, B-cell-depleted T cells, or PBMCs; the material itself was cDNA or gDNA.

The authors' processing: How many nucleated cells were present was estimated from reference gene primer amplification. The repertoire was sequenced with immunoSEQ multiplex PCR; TCRdb's copy has only in-frame clones and lacks some. The V and J calls and clone size were taken over from that table, and D and trimming were inferred from the DNA. Of about 40,000 clones in the sample, approximately 84% were seen once. The CDR3 consists of 12 residues. V lost 6 bases to trimming and J lost 13 bases; unmatched junction nucleotides: 9. This sequence joins TRBV12-3 or TRBV12-4 and TRBJ2-1; 7 bases agree with TRBD2. The sequenced sample consisted of peripheral blood. The receptor was isolated from a human donor in a cohort sampled during active COVID-19. CDR3 amino acids: CASSRDAGDQFF. CDR3 DNA sequence: TGTGCCAGCAGCCGGGACGCGGGGGACCAGTTCTTC.